A selection of T cell receptor beta chains follows, all from one sample in a study of blood T cell repertoires in COVID-19. The data were produced by immunoSEQ multiplex PCR, yet TCRdb's version contains in-frame clones alone and is incomplete. The table records some 150,000 clones, about 83% of them present only once. What was sequenced was peripheral blood. The receptor set was obtained from a middle-aged woman with acute or convalescent COVID-19. CDR3s include the opening cysteine and the closing phenylalanine or tryptophan. The order of the fields is J gene, clone size, V gene, D gene, CDR3 protein, CDR3 DNA. The D gene is left open where the match is weak. Clone size is shown for a subset of rows, as once, few, many or a class of expanded clone.

TRBJ1-2 | NA | TRBV12-3/TRBV12-4 | TRBD1 | CASRPGQGNGYTF | TGTGCCAGCAGGCCGGGACAGGGGAATGGCTACACCTTC
TRBJ2-3 | NA | TRBV19 | TRBD2 | CASRPPSGLAGVKDTQYF | TGTGCCAGCCGACCACCGTCGGGACTAGCGGGAGTAAAAGATACGCAGTATTTT
TRBJ2-1 | NA | TRBV6-2/TRBV6-3 | TRBD2 | CASSYVRGGSYNEQFF | TGTGCCAGCAGTTACGTTCGGGGGGGCTCCTACAATGAGCAGTTCTTC
TRBJ2-1 | NA | TRBV27 | NA | CASTPGGLYNEQFF | TGTGCCAGCACTCCCGGGGGTCTCTACAATGAGCAGTTCTTC
TRBJ2-3 | NA | TRBV5-1 | NA | CASSLQLASKADTQYF | TGCGCCAGCAGCCTCCAACTAGCCTCCAAGGCAGATACGCAGTATTTT
TRBJ2-2 | NA | TRBV30 | NA | CAWSYPTRSGELFF | TGTGCCTGGAGTTACCCGACTAGATCCGGGGAGCTGTTTTTT
TRBJ1-1 | many | TRBV7-7 | NA | CASSREVNTEAFF | TGTGCCAGCAGCCGGGAGGTGAACACTGAAGCTTTCTTT
TRBJ1-2 | NA | TRBV4-3 | TRBD1 | CASSQAAGGSYGYTF | TGCGCCAGCAGCCAAGCGGCAGGGGGCTCGTATGGCTACACCTTC
TRBJ2-3 | NA | TRBV27 | NA | CASSLFGQGRRATQYF | TGTGCCAGCAGTTTATTCGGACAAGGGCGACGGGCTACGCAGTATTTT
TRBJ2-7 | NA | TRBV30 | NA | CAWADNSYEQYF | TGTGCCTGGGCTGACAACTCCTACGAGCAGTACTTC
TRBJ2-1 | many | TRBV2 | TRBD2 | CASSESASGGFGSYNEQFF | TGTGCCAGCAGTGAATCGGCTAGCGGGGGTTTTGGCTCCTACAATGAGCAGTTCTTC
TRBJ2-3 | NA | TRBV7-9 | NA | CASSLSVDTQYF | TGTGCCAGCAGCCTCTCAGTAGATACGCAGTATTTT
TRBJ1-2 | NA | TRBV3-1/TRBV3-2 | TRBD1 | CASSPGTGVQTGYTF | TGTGCCAGCAGCCCCGGGACAGGGGTACAGACGGGCTACACCTTC
TRBJ2-7 | NA | TRBV4-3 | TRBD2 | CASSRGRGAGSYEQYF | TGCGCCAGCAGCCGGGGGAGGGGTGCTGGCTCCTACGAGCAGTACTTC
TRBJ2-2 | few | TRBV5-1 | NA | CASSSKGANTGELFF | TGCGCCAGCAGCAGCAAGGGAGCGAACACCGGGGAGCTGTTTTTT
TRBJ2-7 | NA | TRBV7-2 | NA | CASSYERFSYEQYF | TGTGCCAGCAGCTATGAACGGTTCTCCTACGAGCAGTACTTC
TRBJ1-2 | NA | TRBV4-3 | NA | CASSQGGQGSYTF | TGCGCCAGCAGCCAAGGGGGGCAGGGCAGCTACACCTTC
TRBJ1-5 | NA | TRBV2 | TRBD1 | CASSDRTGGLQPQHF | TGTGCCAGCAGTGATCGGACAGGGGGTCTTCAGCCCCAGCATTTT
TRBJ1-1 | NA | TRBV7-2 | TRBD1 | CASSWGTGTEAFF | TGTGCCAGCAGCTGGGGGACAGGCACTGAAGCTTTCTTT
TRBJ2-2 | NA | TRBV5-1 | TRBD2 | CASSLAPVAGEVPTNTGELFF | TGCGCCAGCAGCTTGGCCCCGGTAGCGGGAGAGGTTCCGACGAACACCGGGGAGCTGTTTTTT
TRBJ2-5 | NA | TRBV9 | NA | CASSVGGGFDKTQYF | TGTGCCAGCAGCGTAGGTGGAGGGTTTGATAAGACCCAGTACTTC
TRBJ1-2 | NA | TRBV18 | NA | CASSPKEYGYTF | TGTGCCAGCTCACCAAAGGAGTATGGCTACACCTTC
TRBJ1-6 | NA | TRBV27 | TRBD1 | CASSLGTDVYNSPLHF | TGTGCCAGCAGTTTAGGGACAGATGTGTATAATTCACCCCTCCACTTT
TRBJ1-5 | NA | TRBV7-9 | TRBD1 | CASSPSGQGDNQPQHF | TGTGCCAGCAGCCCTTCCGGACAGGGAGATAATCAGCCCCAGCATTTT
TRBJ2-7 | NA | TRBV5-1 | TRBD2 | CASRGTSSSYEQYF | TGCGCCAGCAGGGGGACTAGCAGCTCCTACGAGCAGTACTTC
TRBJ1-3 | NA | TRBV11-2 | NA | CASSLKQTGISGNTIYF | TGTGCCAGCAGCTTAAAGCAGACCGGGATCTCTGGAAACACCATATATTTT
TRBJ2-5 | once | TRBV7-3 | NA | CASSLTTGTAQETQYF | TGTGCCAGCAGCTTAACGACAGGTACCGCCCAAGAGACCCAGTACTTC
TRBJ1-6 | NA | TRBV28 | NA | CASSPFSGYGSSPLHF | TGTGCCAGCAGTCCTTTTAGCGGTTACGGGTCATCACCCCTCCACTTT
TRBJ2-2 | few | TRBV5-4 | NA | CASSSWTARTGELFF | TGTGCCAGCAGCTCATGGACAGCCAGGACCGGGGAGCTGTTTTTT
TRBJ2-6 | NA | TRBV7-3 | NA | CASSLSGGAGANVLTF | TGTGCCAGCAGCTTATCAGGCGGGGCTGGGGCCAACGTCCTGACTTTC
TRBJ1-2 | NA | TRBV12-3/TRBV12-4 | NA | CAINQGEGYGYTF | TGTGCCATCAACCAAGGGGAGGGCTATGGCTACACCTTC
TRBJ1-5 | NA | TRBV10-3 | NA | CAIKGGLGQPQHF | TGTGCCATCAAGGGAGGCCTTGGACAGCCCCAGCATTTT
TRBJ1-5 | NA | TRBV14 | NA | CASSQDRNYSNQPQHF | TGTGCCAGCAGCCAAGATCGGAACTATAGCAATCAGCCCCAGCATTTT